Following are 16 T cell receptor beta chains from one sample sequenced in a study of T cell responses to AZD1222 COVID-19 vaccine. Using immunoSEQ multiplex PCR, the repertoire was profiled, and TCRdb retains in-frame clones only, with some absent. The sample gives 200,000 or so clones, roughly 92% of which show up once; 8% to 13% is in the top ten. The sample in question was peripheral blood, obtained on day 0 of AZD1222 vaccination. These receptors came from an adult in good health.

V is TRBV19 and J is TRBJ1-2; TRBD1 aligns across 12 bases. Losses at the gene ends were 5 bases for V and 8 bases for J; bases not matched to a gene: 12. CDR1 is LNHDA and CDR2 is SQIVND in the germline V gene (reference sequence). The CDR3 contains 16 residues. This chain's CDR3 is CASSANLRDRGLGYTF. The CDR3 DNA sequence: TGTGCCAGTAGTGCCAACCTCCGGGACAGGGGGCTCGGCTACACCTTC.

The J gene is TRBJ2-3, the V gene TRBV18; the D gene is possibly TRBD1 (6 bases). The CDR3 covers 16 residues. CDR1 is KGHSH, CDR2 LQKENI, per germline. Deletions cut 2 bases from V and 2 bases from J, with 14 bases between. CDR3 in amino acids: CASSPTTGTSTDTQYF. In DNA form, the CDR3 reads TGTGCCAGCTCACCAACCACAGGGACATCCACAGATACGCAGTATTTT.

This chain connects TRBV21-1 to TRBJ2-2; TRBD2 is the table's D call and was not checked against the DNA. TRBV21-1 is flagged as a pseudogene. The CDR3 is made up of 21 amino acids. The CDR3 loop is CASSNKTSDRSITPNTGELFF. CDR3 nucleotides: TGTGCCAGCAGCAATAAAACTAGCGACAGATCGATTACCCCGAACACCGGGGAGCTGTTTTTT.

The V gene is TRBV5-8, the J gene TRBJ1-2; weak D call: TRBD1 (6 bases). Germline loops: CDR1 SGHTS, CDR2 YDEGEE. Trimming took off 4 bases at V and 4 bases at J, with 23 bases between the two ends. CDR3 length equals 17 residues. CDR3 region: CASSPSGGASPGYGYTF. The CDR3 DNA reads TGTGCCAGCAGCCCCTCTGGGGGCGCCTCTCCAGGCTATGGCTACACCTTC.

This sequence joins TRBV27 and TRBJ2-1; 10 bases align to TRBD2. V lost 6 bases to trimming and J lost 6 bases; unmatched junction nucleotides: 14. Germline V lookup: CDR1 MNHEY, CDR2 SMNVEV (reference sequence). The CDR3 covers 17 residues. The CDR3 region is CASRLQAGGPTFNEQFF. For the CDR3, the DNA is TGTGCCAGCAGGCTCCAAGCGGGAGGGCCTACCTTCAATGAGCAGTTCTTC.

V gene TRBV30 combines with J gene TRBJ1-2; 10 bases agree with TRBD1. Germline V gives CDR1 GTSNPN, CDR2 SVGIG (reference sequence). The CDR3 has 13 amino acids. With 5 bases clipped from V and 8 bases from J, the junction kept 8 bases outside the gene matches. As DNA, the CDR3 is TGTGCCTGGGGACAGGGGGATGGTAACGGCTACACCTTC. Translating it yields CAWGQGDGNGYTF. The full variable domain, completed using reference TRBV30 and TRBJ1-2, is SQTIHQWPATLVQPVGSPLSLECTVEGTSNPNLYWYRQAAGRGLQLLFYSVGIGQISSEVPQNLSASRPQDRQFILSSKKLLLSDSGFYLCAWGQGDGNGYTFGSGTRLTVV.

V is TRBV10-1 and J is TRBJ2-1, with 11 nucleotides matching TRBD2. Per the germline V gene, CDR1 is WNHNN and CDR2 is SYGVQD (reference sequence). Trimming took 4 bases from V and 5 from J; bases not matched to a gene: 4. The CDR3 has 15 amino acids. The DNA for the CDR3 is TGCGCCAGCAGTGTCCTAGCGGGAGGACACAATGAGCAGTTCTTC. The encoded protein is CASSVLAGGHNEQFF.

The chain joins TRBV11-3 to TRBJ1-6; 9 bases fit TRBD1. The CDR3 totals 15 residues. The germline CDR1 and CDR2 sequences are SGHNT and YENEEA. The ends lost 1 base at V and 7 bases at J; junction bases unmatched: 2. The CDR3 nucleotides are TGTGCCAGCAGCTTAGGGGACAGGGAAAATTCACCCCTCCACTTT. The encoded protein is CASSLGDRENSPLHF.

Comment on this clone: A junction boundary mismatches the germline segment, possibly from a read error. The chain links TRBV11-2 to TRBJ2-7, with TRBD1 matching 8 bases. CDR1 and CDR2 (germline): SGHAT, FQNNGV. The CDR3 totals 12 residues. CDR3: CASSLVLQGVQF. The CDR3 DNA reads TGTGCCAGCAGCTTAGTATTACAGGGGGTCCAATTC.

CDR3 DNA sequence: TGTGCCAGCAGTTTAATGGCAACTAATGAAAAACTGTTTTTT. Protein product: CASSLMATNEKLFF. The chain couples TRBV28 to TRBJ1-4; D remains unclear. V was cut by 2 bases and J by 0 bases, with 4 bases left in between. Germline CDR1 and CDR2: MDHEN and SYDVKM. This CDR3 is 14 amino acids long.

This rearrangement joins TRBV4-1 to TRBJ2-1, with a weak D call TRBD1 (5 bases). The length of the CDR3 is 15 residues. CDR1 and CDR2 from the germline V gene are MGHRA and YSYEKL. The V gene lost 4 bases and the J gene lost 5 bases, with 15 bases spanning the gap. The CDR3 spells CASSPWLQGDNEQFF. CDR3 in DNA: TGCGCCAGCAGCCCCTGGCTTCAGGGTGACAATGAGCAGTTCTTC.

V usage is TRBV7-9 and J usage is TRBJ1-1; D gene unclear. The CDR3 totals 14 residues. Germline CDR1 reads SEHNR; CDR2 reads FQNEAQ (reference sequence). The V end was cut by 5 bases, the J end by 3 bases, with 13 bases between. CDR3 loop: CASSRGGRYTEAFF. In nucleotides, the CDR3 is TGTGCCAGCAGCCGGGGAGGCCGGTACACTGAAGCTTTCTTT.

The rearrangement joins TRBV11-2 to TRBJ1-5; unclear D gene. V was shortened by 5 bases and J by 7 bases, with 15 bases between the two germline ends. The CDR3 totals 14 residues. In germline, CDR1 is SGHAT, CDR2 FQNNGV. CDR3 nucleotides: TGTGCCAGCAGCACGGGCCAAGGAGGACAGCCCCAGCATTTT. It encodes CASSTGQGGQPQHF.

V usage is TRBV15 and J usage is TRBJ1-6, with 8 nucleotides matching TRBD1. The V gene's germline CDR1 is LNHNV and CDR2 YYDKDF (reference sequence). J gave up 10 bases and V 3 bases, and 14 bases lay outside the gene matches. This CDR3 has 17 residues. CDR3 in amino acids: CATSSAIGTGGYSPLHF. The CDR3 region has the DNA TGTGCCACCAGCAGTGCAATTGGGACAGGAGGTTACTCACCCCTCCACTTT. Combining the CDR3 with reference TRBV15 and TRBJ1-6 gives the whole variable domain DAMVIQNPRYQVTQFGKPVTLSCSQTLNHNVMYWYQQKSSQAPKLLFHYYDKDFNNEADTPDNFQSRRPNTSFCFLDIRSPGLGDTAMYLCATSSAIGTGGYSPLHFGNGTRLTVT.

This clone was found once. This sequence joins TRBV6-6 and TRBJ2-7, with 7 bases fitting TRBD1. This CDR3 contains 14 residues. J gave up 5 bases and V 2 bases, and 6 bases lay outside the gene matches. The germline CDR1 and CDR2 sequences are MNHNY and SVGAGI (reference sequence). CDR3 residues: CASSYRRQGNEQYV. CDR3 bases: TGTGCCAGCAGTTACCGCAGACAGGGAAACGAGCAGTACGTC.

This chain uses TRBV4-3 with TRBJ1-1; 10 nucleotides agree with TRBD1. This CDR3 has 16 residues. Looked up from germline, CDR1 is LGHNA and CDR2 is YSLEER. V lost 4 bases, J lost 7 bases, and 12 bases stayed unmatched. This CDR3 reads CASSRPMGQGSHEAFF. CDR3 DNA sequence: TGCGCCAGCAGCCGCCCCATGGGACAGGGGTCCCATGAAGCTTTCTTT.